Following are 22 T cell receptor beta chains from one sample sequenced in a study of memory CD4+ T cells and cytomegalovirus serostatus. Single viable CD3+CD4+CD8-CD45RO+ cells were sorted as the memory CD4+ T cells. Produced via immunoSEQ multiplex PCR; TCRdb's table is partial and in-frame only. The profile covers 30,000 to 45,000 clones, with 79% appearing a single time and approximately 5.7% taken by the ten largest. The sequencing input was memory CD4+ T cells from blood. The receptors stem from an adult in good health and CMV-seropositive.

This clone was counted only a few times. CDR3 sequence: CSVPGQGHTEAFF. CDR3 DNA: TGCAGCGTTCCGGGACAGGGTCACACTGAAGCTTTCTTT. This chain joins TRBV29-1 and TRBJ1-1; TRBD1 matches at 9 bases. This CDR3 is built from 13 residues. Germline trimming cut 5 bases from V and 3 bases from J; bases unmatched to any gene: 4. CDR1 and CDR2 from the germline V gene are SQVTM and ANQGSEA. Using reference TRBV29-1 and TRBJ1-1 for the parts outside the CDR3, the full variable domain is SAVISQKPSRDICQRGTSLTIQCQVDSQVTMMFWYRQQPGQSLTLIATANQGSEATYESGFVIDKFPISRPNLTFSTLTVSNMSPEDSSIYLCSVPGQGHTEAFFGQGTRLTVV.

This clone is a singleton in its sample. The chain joins TRBV7-8 to TRBJ2-5, with a tentative D call TRBD1 (5 bases). Near its end, the DNA agrees better with TRBJ2-7, so the J call may be wrong. There are 16 residues in the CDR3. Germline lookup yields CDR1 SGHVS and CDR2 FQNEAQ. CDR3 bases: TGTGCCAGCAGCTTAGCATCAGGGTTTACCTCCTACGAGCAGTACTTC. Amino acid sequence: CASSLASGFTSYEQYF.

This sequence joins TRBV7-8 and TRBJ2-1; 11 bases fit TRBD2. V dropped 1 base and J dropped 7; count of bases not matched to a gene: 12. Germline values: CDR1 SGHVS, CDR2 FQNEAQ. The length of the CDR3 is 18 residues. CDR3 protein: CASSLGPLLAGVGNEQFF. DNA of the CDR3: TGTGCCAGCAGCTTAGGCCCCCTACTAGCGGGAGTCGGAAATGAGCAGTTCTTC.

This CDR3 is CASSLARDSYEQYF. The CDR3 nucleotides read TGTGCCAGCAGCTTAGCGAGGGATTCCTACGAGCAGTACTTC. The V call is TRBV7-2, the J call TRBJ2-7, with a weak D call TRBD2 (5 bases). This CDR3 spans 14 amino acids. Germline V gene lookup returns CDR1 SGHTA and CDR2 FQGNSA. Trimming cost V 0 bases and J 1 base, with 7 bases left between them.

V gene TRBV4-3 combines with J gene TRBJ1-2; TRBD1 matches 8 bases. Unmatched junction bases numbered 1, after V lost 4 bases and J lost 0 bases. The CDR3 is made up of 14 amino acids. Germline loops: CDR1 LGHNA, CDR2 YSLEER. CDR3 residues: CASSRDRSNYGYTF. The CDR3 coding sequence is TGCGCCAGCAGCCGGGACAGGTCTAACTATGGCTACACCTTC.

V gene TRBV5-6 combines with J gene TRBJ1-6; D may be TRBD1 (6 bases). V lost 4 bases and J 7 bases, leaving 12 bases between the germline ends. The CDR3 totals 14 residues. Germline V CDR1 and CDR2: SGHDT, YYEEEE. CDR3 sequence (DNA): TGTGCCAGCAGCACGGGACACCCCAATTCACCCCTCCACTTT. Translated, it gives CASSTGHPNSPLHF.

V usage is TRBV6-5 and J usage is TRBJ1-6, with D possibly TRBD1 on 6 matching bases. This CDR3 contains 13 residues. The germline V and J ends were trimmed by 2 bases and 10 bases, with 9 bases remaining between them. CDR1 is MNHEY, CDR2 SVGAGI, per germline. CDR3 nucleotide sequence: TGTGCCAGCAGTTACGGCAGGGGATCACCCCTCCACTTT. Its protein is CASSYGRGSPLHF.

This chain uses TRBV4-3 with TRBJ2-1; TRBD1 is a possible D gene (6 bases). Germline values: CDR1 LGHNA, CDR2 YSLEER. The CDR3 is 13 amino acids. V lost 3 bases and J 7 bases, leaving 10 bases between the germline ends. As DNA, the CDR3 is TGCGCCAGCAGCCACGCAGGGGCGAATGAGCAGTTCTTC. This gives the protein CASSHAGANEQFF.

The rearrangement uses TRBV7-2 and TRBJ1-5, with D perhaps matching TRBD1 (5 bases). The length of the CDR3 is 16 residues. V gave up 1 base and J gave up 6 bases, with 16 bases separating them. Looked up from germline, CDR1 is SGHTA and CDR2 is FQGNSA. CDR3: CASSLVSRGGGQPQHF. CDR3 coding DNA: TGTGCCAGCAGCTTAGTTAGTCGGGGGGGTGGTCAGCCCCAGCATTTT.

This clone is a singleton in its sample. CDR3 DNA: TGTGCCAGCAGTCTGGGGGGAGCTCACAATGAGCAGTTCTTC. Its protein product is CASSLGGAHNEQFF. This rearrangement joins TRBV6-1 to TRBJ2-1; D possibly corresponds to TRBD2 (6 bases). The V gene lost 5 bases and the J gene lost 5 bases, with 13 bases spanning the gap. The CDR3 length is 14 residues. Germline CDR1 is MNHNS and CDR2 is SASEGT.

This clone was found a few times. The chain uses TRBV5-4 and TRBJ1-2; 7 nucleotides match TRBD1. The CDR3 spans 14 residues. From germline, CDR1 is SGHNT and CDR2 YYREEE (reference sequence). V dropped 4 bases and J dropped 5; count of bases not matched to a gene: 8. The CDR3 loop reads CASSGGTGVYGYTF. CDR3 in DNA: TGTGCCAGCAGCGGGGGAACAGGGGTGTATGGCTACACCTTC. Variable domain in full (rest from reference TRBV5-4 and TRBJ1-2): ETGVTQSPTHLIKTRGQQVTLRCSSQSGHNTVSWYQQALGQGPQFIFQYYREEENGRGNFPPRFSGLQFPNYSSELNVNALELDDSALYLCASSGGTGVYGYTFGSGTRLTVV.

The chain recombines TRBV4-2 with TRBJ2-3, with 10 bases lining up with TRBD2. CDR1 is LGHNA and CDR2 is YNFKEQ in the germline V gene. The trim removed 4 bases at V and 4 bases at J, leaving 8 bases unmatched. The CDR3 spans 16 residues. The CDR3 DNA reads TGTGCCAGCAGCCGGAGCGGGGGGGCCAGTGCAGATACGCAGTATTTT. Protein product: CASSRSGGASADTQYF.

The J gene is TRBJ2-7, the V gene TRBV25-1; D unresolved. The CDR3 loop spans 15 amino acids. Trimming stripped 2 bases from V and 8 bases from J, with 19 bases between. Germline CDR1 and CDR2: MGHDK and SYGVNS. CDR3 DNA: TGTGCCAGCAGTGAAAGGGAACAGTCTAGGTCTCAGCAGTACTTC. Its protein is CASSEREQSRSQQYF.

This sequence joins TRBV6-1 and TRBJ2-7, with TRBD1 identical over 9 bases. The CDR3 has 14 amino acids. Looked up from germline, CDR1 is MNHNS and CDR2 is SASEGT. The V gene end was trimmed by 6 bases and the J gene end by 6 bases; junction bases not matched to a gene: 9. The CDR3 DNA reads TGTGCCAGCAGGAGGAGGGACAGGGTCACCGAGCAGTACTTC. Translated: CASRRRDRVTEQYF.

The chain is built from TRBV6-5 and TRBJ1-2; possibly TRBD1 for D (5 bases). V was shortened by 7 bases and J by 7 bases, with 22 bases between the two germline ends. This CDR3 has 15 residues. CDR1 and CDR2 (germline): MNHEY, SVGAGI. The CDR3 region is CASTDRDQGLTGYTF. CDR3 coding DNA: TGTGCCAGCACCGATCGAGACCAGGGACTGACTGGCTACACCTTC.

The chain is built from TRBV21-1 and TRBJ1-1. TRBV21-1 is recorded as a pseudogene. The CDR3 loop spans 13 amino acids. The DNA for the CDR3 is TGTGCCAGCAGCAAACGCTCGAACACTGAAGCTTTCTTT. It is translated as CASSKRSNTEAFF.

Of note for this clone: Other DNA sequences of this sample code for an identical CDR3. V and J are TRBV4-2 and TRBJ1-2; tentative D call: TRBD1 (5 bases). This CDR3 has 14 residues. V shed 2 bases and J shed 0 bases, with 7 bases lying between them. Germline loops: CDR1 LGHNA, CDR2 YNFKEQ. The CDR3: CASSQTGTNYGYTF. CDR3 coding DNA: TGTGCCAGCAGCCAAACAGGAACTAACTATGGCTACACCTTC.

V is TRBV11-2 and J is TRBJ2-3; the D is unclear. The germline CDR1 and CDR2 sequences are SGHAT and FQNNGV. The CDR3 contains 12 residues. V was pared by 3 bases and J by 6 bases, with 7 bases between. The CDR3 here is CASSFVADTQYF. CDR3 in DNA: TGTGCCAGCAGCTTCGTTGCTGATACGCAGTATTTT. Together with reference TRBV11-2 and TRBJ2-3, the CDR3 gives the full variable domain: EAGVAQSPRYKIIEKRQSVAFWCNPISGHATLYWYQQILGQGPKLLIQFQNNGVVDDSQLPKDRFSAERLKGVDSTLKIQPAKLEDSAVYLCASSFVADTQYFGPGTRLTVL.

The rearrangement links TRBV6-1 to TRBJ2-4; D is tentatively TRBD1 or TRBD2 (5 bases each). CDR3 length: 17 amino acids. V was pared by 2 bases and J by 3 bases, with 17 bases between. Germline CDR1 and CDR2: MNHNS and SASEGT. This chain's CDR3 is CASSELGAGSGKNIQYF. The CDR3 nucleotides are TGTGCCAGCAGTGAACTAGGGGCGGGTTCCGGCAAAAACATTCAGTACTTC.

This rearrangement joins TRBV7-6 to TRBJ2-3, with 12 bases that match TRBD2. This CDR3 region has 15 residues. Germline CDR1 and CDR2: SGHVS and FNYEAQ. Trimming took 5 bases from V and 6 from J; bases not matched to a gene: 6. This CDR3 reads CASSPTSGSPDTQYF. The CDR3 nucleotides read TGTGCCAGCAGCCCGACTAGCGGGAGCCCGGATACGCAGTATTTT.

CDR3 sequence (DNA): TGTGCCAGCAGAACGGCCCGGGCGCACGAGCAGTACTTC. Translating it yields CASRTARAHEQYF. V gene TRBV28 combines with J gene TRBJ2-7, with D hard to call. Germline CDR1 and CDR2: MDHEN and SYDVKM. V was trimmed by 6 bases and J by 5 bases, leaving 14 bases between them. The CDR3 extends over 13 amino acids. The variable domain in full, completed from reference TRBV28 and TRBJ2-7, reads DVKVTQSSRYLVKRTGEKVFLECVQDMDHENMFWYRQDPGLGLRLIYFSYDVKMKEKGDIPEGYSVSREKKERFSLILESASTNQTSMYLCASRTARAHEQYFGPGTRLTVT.

The gene calls are TRBV18 and TRBJ2-1, with D unresolved. This CDR3 spans 13 amino acids. The germline V gene encodes CDR1 KGHSH and CDR2 LQKENI. V lost 3 bases and J lost 4, with 7 bases in between. CDR3 sequence: CASSPIKYNEQFF. In nucleotides, the CDR3 is TGTGCCAGCTCACCGATCAAGTACAATGAGCAGTTCTTC.